This T cell receptor (beta chain) was documented in a study of a mutant IDH1 vaccine in newly diagnosed glioma. The overall study: Former treatment meant radiotherapy, temozolomide, or both; the majority had gotten both. Visits V12 and V13 fell at weeks 35 and 47, respectively. Overall study results and limits: Vaccination induced immune responses in approximately 94% of patients.

The protocol was immunoSEQ multiplex PCR, while the TCRdb copy is restricted to in-frame clones and leaves out a portion. This table holds about 56,000 clones, 83% found once. On this clone itself: Its antigen is not known.

Time point described: week 47, end of study. Mutant IDH1 20-mer peptide, at 300 ug, made up each vaccine dose, with topical imiquimod. Germline V gene lookup returns CDR1 SGHRS and CDR2 YFSETQ. The CDR3 consists of 13 residues. V lost 6 bases, J lost 1 base, and 10 bases lay in between. Sequencing was performed on PBMCs, taken from a glioma patient whose treatment included an IDH1 peptide vaccine. The V and J genes are TRBV5-1 and TRBJ1-1; D ambiguous. The TCR sequence derives from a woman aged 45-60 years with glioma. For the CDR3, the DNA is TGCGCCAGCACACTAATGACGAACACTGAAGCTTTCTTT. It encodes CASTLMTNTEAFF.